This TCR beta chain was identified in a study of T cell responses to AZD1222 COVID-19 vaccine. Trimming left V 3 bases short and J 4 bases short, with 13 bases between. Germline loops: CDR1 KGHDR, CDR2 SFDVKD. There are 15 residues in the CDR3. Clones were read by immunoSEQ multiplex PCR, and TCRdb kept only the in-frame ones, dropping some. Of about 150,000 clones listed, 90% to 95% are singletons. This clone was detected only once. This TCR was sampled from an adult in good health. The chain recombines TRBV24-1 with TRBJ2-3, with a weak D call TRBD1 (6 bases). Sequencing used peripheral blood, obtained on day 0 of AZD1222 vaccination. CDR3 protein: CATSDRDNSPDTQYF. The CDR3 bases are TGTGCCACCAGTGATCGGGACAATTCCCCAGATACGCAGTATTTT.